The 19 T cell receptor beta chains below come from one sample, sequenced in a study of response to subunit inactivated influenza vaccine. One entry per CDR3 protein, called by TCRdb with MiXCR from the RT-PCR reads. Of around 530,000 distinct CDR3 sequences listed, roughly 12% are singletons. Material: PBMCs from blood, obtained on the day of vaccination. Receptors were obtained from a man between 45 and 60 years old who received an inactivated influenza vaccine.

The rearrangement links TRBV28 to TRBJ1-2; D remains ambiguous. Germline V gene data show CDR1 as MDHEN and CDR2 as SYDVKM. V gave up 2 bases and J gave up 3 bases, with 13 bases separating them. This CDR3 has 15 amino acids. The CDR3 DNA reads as TGTGCCAGCAGTTTAAGGGCTCGGTCCCACTATGGCTACACCTTC. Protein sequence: CASSLRARSHYGYTF.

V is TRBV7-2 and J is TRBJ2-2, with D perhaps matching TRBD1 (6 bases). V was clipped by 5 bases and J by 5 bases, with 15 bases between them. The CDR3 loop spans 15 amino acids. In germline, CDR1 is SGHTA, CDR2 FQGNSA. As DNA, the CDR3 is TGTGCCAGCAGCCCCCCCATGAGGGGGACCGGGGAGCTGTTTTTT. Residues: CASSPPMRGTGELFF. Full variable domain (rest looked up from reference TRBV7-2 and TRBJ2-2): GAGVSQSPSNKVTEKGKDVELRCDPISGHTALYWYRQSLGQGLEFLIYFQGNSAPDKSGLPSDRFSAERTGGSVSTLTIQRTQQEDSAVYLCASSPPMRGTGELFFGEGSRLTVL.

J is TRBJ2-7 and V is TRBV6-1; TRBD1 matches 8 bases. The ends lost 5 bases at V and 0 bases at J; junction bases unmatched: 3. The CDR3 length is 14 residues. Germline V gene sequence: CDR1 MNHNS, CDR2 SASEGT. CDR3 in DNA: TGTGCCAGCAGTCAAACAGGGGGCTCCTACGAGCAGTACTTC. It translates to CASSQTGGSYEQYF.

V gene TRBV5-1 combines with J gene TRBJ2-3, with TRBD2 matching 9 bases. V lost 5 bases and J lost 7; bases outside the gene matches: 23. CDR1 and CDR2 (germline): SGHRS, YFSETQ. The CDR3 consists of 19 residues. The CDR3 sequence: CASRINPLSSGVSRNTQYF. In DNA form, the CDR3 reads TGCGCCAGCAGAATAAACCCCCTCTCTAGCGGGGTTTCTCGGAATACGCAGTATTTT.

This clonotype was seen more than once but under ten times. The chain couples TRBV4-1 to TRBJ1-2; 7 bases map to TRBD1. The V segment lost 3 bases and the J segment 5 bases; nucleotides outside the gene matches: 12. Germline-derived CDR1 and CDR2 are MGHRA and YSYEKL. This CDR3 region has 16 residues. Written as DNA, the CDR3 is TGCGCCAGCAGCCACAAAACGGGACAGATACTTTATGGCTACACCTTC. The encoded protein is CASSHKTGQILYGYTF.

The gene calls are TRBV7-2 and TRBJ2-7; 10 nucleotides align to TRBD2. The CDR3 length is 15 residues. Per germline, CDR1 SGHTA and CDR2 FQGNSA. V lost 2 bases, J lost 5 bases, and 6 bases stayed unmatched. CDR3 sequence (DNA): TGTGCCAGCAGCTTATTTCTAGCGGGAGCTGACGAGCAGTACTTC. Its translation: CASSLFLAGADEQYF.

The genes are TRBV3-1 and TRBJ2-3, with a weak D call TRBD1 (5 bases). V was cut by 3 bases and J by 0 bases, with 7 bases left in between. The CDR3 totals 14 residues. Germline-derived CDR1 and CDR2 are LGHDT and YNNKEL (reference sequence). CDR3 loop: CASSQQGSTDTQYF. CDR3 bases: TGTGCCAGCAGCCAGCAGGGCAGCACAGATACGCAGTATTTT.

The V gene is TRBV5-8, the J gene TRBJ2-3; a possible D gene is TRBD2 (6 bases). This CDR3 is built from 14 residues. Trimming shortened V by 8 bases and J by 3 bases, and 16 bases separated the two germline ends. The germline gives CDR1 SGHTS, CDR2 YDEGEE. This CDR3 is CARSPGRGTDTQYF. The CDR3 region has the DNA TGTGCCAGGAGCCCTGGGCGGGGTACAGATACGCAGTATTTT.

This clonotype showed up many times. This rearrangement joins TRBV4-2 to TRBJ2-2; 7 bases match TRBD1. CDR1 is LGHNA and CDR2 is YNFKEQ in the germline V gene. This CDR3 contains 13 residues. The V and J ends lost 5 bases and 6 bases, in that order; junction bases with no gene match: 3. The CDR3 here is CASSTGDAGELFF. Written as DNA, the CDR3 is TGTGCCAGCAGCACAGGGGATGCCGGGGAGCTGTTTTTT.

The chain's CDR3 is CASSQSGLNPSAGDSSGANVLTF. The CDR3 nucleotides read TGCGCCAGCAGTCAATCGGGGCTTAATCCCTCAGCAGGGGATTCCTCTGGGGCCAACGTCCTGACTTTC. The rearrangement links TRBV23-1 to TRBJ2-6; D may be TRBD1 (6 bases). TRBV23-1 counts as an open reading frame of uncertain function. V gave up 0 bases and J gave up 0 bases, with 27 bases separating them. The CDR3 extends over 23 amino acids.

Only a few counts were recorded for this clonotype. CDR3 sequence: CASSLTGRQAPTNEKLFF. In nucleotides, the CDR3 is TGCGCCAGCAGCTTGACCGGGCGGCAGGCTCCAACTAATGAAAAACTGTTTTTT. This chain connects TRBV5-1 to TRBJ1-4; no reliable D call. V was trimmed by 1 base and J by 0 bases, leaving 16 bases between them. The V gene's germline CDR1 is SGHRS and CDR2 YFSETQ. The CDR3 runs to 18 residues.

The CDR3 loop is CASSLFAGVGSGNTIYF. CDR3 bases: TGTGCCAGCAGTTTATTTGCAGGAGTAGGCTCTGGAAACACCATATATTTT. The chain has TRBV12-3 or TRBV12-4 and TRBJ1-3; D gene ambiguous. V lost 2 bases to trimming and J lost 0 bases, with 14 bases between them. The CDR3 spans 17 residues.

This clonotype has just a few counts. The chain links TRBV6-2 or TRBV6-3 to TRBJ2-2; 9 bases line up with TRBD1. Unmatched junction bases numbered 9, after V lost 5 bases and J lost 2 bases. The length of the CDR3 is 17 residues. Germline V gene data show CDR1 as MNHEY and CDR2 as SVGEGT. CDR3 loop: CASSGNRGRTNTGELFF. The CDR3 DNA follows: TGTGCCAGCAGTGGTAACAGGGGGCGGACAAACACCGGGGAGCTGTTTTTT.

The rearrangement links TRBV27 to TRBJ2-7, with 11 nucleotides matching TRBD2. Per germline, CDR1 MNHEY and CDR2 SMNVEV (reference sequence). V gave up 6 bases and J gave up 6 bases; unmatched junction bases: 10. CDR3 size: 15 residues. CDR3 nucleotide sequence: TGTGCCAGCAGCCCCGGACTAGCGGGCTTAGGCGAGCAGTACTTC. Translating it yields CASSPGLAGLGEQYF.

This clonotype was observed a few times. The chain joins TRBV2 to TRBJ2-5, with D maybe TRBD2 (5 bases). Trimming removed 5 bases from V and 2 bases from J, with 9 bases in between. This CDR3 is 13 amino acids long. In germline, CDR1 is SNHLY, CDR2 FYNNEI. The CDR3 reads CASSLAIQETQYF. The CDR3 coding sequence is TGTGCCAGCAGTTTAGCGATACAAGAGACCCAGTACTTC.

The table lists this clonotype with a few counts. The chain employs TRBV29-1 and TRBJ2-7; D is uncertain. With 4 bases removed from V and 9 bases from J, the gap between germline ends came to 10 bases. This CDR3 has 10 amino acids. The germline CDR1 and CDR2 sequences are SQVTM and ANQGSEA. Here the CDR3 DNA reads TGCAGCGTTGTTGCCGGGCGGCAGTACTTC. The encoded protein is CSVVAGRQYF.

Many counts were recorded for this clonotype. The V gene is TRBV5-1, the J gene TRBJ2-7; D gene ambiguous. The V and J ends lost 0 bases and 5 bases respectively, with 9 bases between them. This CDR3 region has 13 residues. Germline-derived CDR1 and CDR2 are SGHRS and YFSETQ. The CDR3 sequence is CASSLVGGDEQYF. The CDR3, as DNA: TGCGCCAGCAGCTTGGTGGGTGGAGACGAGCAGTACTTC.

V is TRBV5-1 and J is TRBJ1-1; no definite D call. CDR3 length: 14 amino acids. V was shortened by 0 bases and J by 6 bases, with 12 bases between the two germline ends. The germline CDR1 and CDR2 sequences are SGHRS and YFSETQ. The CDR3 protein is CASSLDGNGPEAFF. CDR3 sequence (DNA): TGCGCCAGCAGCTTGGACGGGAACGGGCCTGAAGCTTTCTTT.

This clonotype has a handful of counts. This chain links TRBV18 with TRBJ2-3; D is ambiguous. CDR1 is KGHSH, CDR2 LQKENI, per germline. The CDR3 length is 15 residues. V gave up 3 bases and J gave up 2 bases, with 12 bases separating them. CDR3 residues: CASSPALGVTDTQYF. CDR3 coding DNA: TGTGCCAGCTCACCTGCGCTAGGAGTCACAGATACGCAGTATTTT.